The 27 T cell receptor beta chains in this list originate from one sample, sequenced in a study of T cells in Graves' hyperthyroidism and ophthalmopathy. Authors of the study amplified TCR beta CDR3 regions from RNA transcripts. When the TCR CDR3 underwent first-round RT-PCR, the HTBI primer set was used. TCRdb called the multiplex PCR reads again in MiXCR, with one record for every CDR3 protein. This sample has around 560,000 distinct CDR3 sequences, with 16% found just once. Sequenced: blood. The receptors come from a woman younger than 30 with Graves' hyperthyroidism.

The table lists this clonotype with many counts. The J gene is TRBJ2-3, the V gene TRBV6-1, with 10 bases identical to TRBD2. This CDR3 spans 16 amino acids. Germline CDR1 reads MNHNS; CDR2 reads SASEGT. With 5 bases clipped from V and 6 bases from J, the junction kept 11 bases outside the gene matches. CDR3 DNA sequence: TGTGCCAGCAGTCCTCTAGCGGGAGCAATTGCGGATACGCAGTATTTT. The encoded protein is CASSPLAGAIADTQYF.

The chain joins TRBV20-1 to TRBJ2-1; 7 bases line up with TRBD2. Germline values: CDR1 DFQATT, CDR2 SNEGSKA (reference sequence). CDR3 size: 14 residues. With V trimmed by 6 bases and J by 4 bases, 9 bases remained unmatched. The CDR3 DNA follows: TGCAGTGCGGGGGTACTAGCGAATTACAATGAGCAGTTCTTC. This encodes CSAGVLANYNEQFF.

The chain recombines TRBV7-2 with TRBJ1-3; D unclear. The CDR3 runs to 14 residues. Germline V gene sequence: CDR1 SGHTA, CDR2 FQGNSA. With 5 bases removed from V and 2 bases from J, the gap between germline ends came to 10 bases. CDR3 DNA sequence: TGTGCCAGCAGCCTAGACATTACTGGAAACACCATATATTTT. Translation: CASSLDITGNTIYF.

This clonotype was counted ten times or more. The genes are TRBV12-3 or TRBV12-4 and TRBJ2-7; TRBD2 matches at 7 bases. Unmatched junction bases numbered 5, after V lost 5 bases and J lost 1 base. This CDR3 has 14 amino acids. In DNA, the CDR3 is TGTGCCAGCAGTAGAAGCGGGGATTCCTACGAGCAGTACTTC. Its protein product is CASSRSGDSYEQYF.

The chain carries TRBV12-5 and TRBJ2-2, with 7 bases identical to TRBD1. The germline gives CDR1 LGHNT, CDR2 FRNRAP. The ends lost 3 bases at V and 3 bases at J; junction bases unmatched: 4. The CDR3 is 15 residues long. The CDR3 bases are TGTGCTAGTGGTTTATGGGACAGCTACACCGGGGAGCTGTTTTTT. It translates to CASGLWDSYTGELFF.

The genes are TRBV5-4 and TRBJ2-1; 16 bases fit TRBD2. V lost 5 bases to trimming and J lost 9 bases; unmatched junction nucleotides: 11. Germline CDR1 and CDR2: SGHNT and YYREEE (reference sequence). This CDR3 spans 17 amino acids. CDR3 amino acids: CASSPGTSGRAESEQFF. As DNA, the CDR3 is TGTGCCAGCAGTCCCGGGACTAGCGGGAGGGCCGAAAGTGAGCAGTTCTTC. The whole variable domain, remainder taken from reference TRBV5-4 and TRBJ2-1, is ETGVTQSPTHLIKTRGQQVTLRCSSQSGHNTVSWYQQALGQGPQFIFQYYREEENGRGNFPPRFSGLQFPNYSSELNVNALELDDSALYLCASSPGTSGRAESEQFFGPGTRLTVL.

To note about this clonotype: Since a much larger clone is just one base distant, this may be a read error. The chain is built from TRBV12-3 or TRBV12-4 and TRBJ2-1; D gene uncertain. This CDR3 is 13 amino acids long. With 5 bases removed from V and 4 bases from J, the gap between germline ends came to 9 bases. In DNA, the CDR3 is TGTGCCAGCAGTCCAAGCGTTTACAATGAGCAGTTCTTC. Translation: CASSPSVYNEQFF.

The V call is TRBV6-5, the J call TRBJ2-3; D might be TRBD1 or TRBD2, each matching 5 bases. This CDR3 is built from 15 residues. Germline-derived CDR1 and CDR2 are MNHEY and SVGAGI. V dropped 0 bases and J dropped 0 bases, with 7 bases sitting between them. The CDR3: CASSYSGASTDTQYF. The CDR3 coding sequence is TGTGCCAGCAGTTACTCCGGGGCCAGCACAGATACGCAGTATTTT.

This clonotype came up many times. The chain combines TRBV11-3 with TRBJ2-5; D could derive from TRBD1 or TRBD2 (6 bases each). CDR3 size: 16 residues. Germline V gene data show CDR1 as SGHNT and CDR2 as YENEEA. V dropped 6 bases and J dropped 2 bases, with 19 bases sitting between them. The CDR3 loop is CASRGGSLCCQETQYF. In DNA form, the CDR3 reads TGTGCCAGCAGGGGGGGCAGTCTCTGTTGTCAAGAGACCCAGTACTTC.

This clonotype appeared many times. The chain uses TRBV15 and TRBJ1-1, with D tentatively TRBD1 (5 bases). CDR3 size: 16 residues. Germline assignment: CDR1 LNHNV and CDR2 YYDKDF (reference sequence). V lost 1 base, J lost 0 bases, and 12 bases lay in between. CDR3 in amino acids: CATSRGAGSMNTEAFF. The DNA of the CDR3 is TGTGCCACCAGCAGAGGGGCAGGGAGCATGAACACTGAAGCTTTCTTT.

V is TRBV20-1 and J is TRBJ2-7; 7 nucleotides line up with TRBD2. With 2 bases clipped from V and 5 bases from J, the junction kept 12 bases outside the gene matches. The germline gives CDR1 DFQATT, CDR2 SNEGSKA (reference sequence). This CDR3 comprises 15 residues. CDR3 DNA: TGCAGTGCTAGACCCCGTGGGGGGGTCCGCCACGAGCAGTACTTC. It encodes CSARPRGGVRHEQYF.

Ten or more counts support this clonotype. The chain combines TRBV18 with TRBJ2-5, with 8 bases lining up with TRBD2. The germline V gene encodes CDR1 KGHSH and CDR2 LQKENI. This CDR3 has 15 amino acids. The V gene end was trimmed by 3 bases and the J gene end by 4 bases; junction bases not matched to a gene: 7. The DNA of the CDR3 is TGTGCCAGCTCACCGGGACTAGGACAGCGAGAGACCCAGTACTTC. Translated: CASSPGLGQRETQYF.

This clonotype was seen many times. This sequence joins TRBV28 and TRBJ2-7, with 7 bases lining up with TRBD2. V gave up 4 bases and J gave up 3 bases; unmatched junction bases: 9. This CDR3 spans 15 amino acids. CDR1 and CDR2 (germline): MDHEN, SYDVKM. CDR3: CASSSLGGSSYEQYF. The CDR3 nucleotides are TGTGCCAGCAGTTCCCTTGGCGGGAGCAGCTACGAGCAGTACTTC.

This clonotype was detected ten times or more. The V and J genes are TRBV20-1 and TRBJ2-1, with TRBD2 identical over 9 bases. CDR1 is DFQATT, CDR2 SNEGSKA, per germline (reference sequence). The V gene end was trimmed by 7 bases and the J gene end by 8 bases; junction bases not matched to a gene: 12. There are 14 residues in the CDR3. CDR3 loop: CSVRNSGSYDEQFF. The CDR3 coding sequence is TGCAGTGTCCGGAATAGCGGGAGCTATGATGAGCAGTTCTTC.

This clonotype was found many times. The CDR3 reads CASSSDGIQETQYF. The CDR3 DNA reads as TGTGCCAGCAGCTCAGATGGGATACAAGAGACCCAGTACTTC. The chain couples TRBV11-2 to TRBJ2-5, with unresolved D. The germline V gene encodes CDR1 SGHAT and CDR2 FQNNGV. V dropped 4 bases and J dropped 2 bases, with 11 bases sitting between them. CDR3 length: 14 amino acids. The variable domain in full, with the rest retrieved from reference TRBV11-2 and TRBJ2-5, is EAGVAQSPRYKIIEKRQSVAFWCNPISGHATLYWYQQILGQGPKLLIQFQNNGVVDDSQLPKDRFSAERLKGVDSTLKIQPAKLEDSAVYLCASSSDGIQETQYFGPGTRLLVL.

CDR3 protein: CAGESTDTQYF. The CDR3 bases are TGTGCCGGAGAAAGCACAGATACGCAGTATTTT. This sequence joins TRBV2 and TRBJ2-3; D ambiguous. Germline loops: CDR1 SNHLY, CDR2 FYNNEI. Trimming shortened V by 11 bases and J by 0 bases, and 6 bases separated the two germline ends. This CDR3 region has 11 residues. The variable domain in full, completed from reference TRBV2 and TRBJ2-3, reads EPEVTQTPSHQVTQMGQEVILRCVPISNHLYFYWYRQILGQKVEFLVSFYNNEISEKSEIFDDQFSVERPDGSNFTLKIRSTKLEDSAMYFCAGESTDTQYFGPGTRLTVL.

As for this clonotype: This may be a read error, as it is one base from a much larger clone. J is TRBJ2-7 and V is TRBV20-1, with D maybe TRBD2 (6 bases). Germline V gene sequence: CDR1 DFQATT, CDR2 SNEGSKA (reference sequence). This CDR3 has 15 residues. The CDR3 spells CSARPRDLPSYEQHF. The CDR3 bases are TGCAGTGCGAGACCCCGGGACTTGCCCTCCTACGAGCAGCACTTC.

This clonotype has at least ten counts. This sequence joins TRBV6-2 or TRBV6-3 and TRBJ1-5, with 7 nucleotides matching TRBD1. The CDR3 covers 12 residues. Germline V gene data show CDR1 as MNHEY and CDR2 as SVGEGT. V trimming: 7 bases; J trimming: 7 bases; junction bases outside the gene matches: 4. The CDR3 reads CASNDRDQPQHF. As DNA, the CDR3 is TGTGCCAGCAATGACAGGGACCAGCCCCAGCATTTT.

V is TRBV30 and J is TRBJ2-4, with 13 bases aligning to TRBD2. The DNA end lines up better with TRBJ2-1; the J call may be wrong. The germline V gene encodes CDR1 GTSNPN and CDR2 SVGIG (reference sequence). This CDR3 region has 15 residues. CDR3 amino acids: CAWNLKGLAGTDQFF. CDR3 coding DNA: TGTGCCTGGAACCTCAAGGGACTAGCGGGAACTGATCAGTTCTTC.

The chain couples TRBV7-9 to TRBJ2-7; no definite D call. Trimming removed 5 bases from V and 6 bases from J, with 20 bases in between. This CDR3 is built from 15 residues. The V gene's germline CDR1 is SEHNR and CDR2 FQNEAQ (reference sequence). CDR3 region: CASSPPAGESCEQYF. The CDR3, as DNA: TGTGCCAGCAGCCCCCCAGCCGGTGAGTCGTGCGAGCAGTACTTC.

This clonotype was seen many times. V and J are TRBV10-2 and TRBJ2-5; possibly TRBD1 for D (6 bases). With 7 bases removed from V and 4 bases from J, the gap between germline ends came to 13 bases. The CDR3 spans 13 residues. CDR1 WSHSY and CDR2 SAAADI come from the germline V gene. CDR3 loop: CASIGRGRETQYF. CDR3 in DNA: TGCGCCAGCATTGGCAGGGGTCGAGAGACCCAGTACTTC.

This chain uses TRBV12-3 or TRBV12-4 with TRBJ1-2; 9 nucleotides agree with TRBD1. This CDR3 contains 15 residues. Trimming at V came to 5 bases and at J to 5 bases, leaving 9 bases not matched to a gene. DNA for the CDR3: TGTGCCAGCAGTCCCTCACAGGGGGCGGTTTATGGCTACACCTTC. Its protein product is CASSPSQGAVYGYTF.

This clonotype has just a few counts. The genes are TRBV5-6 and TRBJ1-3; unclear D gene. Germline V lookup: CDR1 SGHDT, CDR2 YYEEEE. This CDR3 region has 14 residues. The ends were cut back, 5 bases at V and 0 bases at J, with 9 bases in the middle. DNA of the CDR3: TGTGCCAGCAGATCCGTCGACTCTGGAAACACCATATATTTT. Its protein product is CASRSVDSGNTIYF.

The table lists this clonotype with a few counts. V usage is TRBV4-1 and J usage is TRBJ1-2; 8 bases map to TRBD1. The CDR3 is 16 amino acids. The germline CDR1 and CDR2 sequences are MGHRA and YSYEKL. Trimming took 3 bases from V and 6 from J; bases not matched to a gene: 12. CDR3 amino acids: CASSHFPTGVKDGYTF. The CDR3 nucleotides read TGCGCCAGCAGCCACTTCCCGACAGGGGTAAAGGATGGCTACACCTTC.

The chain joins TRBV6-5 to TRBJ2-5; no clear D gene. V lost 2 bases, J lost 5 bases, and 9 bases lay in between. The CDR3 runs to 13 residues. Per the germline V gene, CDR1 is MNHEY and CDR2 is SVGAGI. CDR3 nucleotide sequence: TGTGCCAGCAGTTACCGTTTGGGGGAGACCCAGTACTTC. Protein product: CASSYRLGETQYF.

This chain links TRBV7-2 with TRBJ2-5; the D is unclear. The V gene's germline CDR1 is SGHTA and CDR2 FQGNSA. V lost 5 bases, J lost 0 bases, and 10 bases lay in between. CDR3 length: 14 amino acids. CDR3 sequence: CASSPPRDQETQYF. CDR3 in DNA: TGTGCCAGCAGCCCCCCCCGGGACCAAGAGACCCAGTACTTC.

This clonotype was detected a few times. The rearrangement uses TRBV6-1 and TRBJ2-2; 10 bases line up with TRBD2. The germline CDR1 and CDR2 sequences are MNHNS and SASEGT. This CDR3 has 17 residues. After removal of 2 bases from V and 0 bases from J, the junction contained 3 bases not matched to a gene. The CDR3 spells CASSESTSGANTGELFF. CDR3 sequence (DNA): TGTGCCAGCAGTGAATCAACTAGCGGGGCGAACACCGGGGAGCTGTTTTTT.